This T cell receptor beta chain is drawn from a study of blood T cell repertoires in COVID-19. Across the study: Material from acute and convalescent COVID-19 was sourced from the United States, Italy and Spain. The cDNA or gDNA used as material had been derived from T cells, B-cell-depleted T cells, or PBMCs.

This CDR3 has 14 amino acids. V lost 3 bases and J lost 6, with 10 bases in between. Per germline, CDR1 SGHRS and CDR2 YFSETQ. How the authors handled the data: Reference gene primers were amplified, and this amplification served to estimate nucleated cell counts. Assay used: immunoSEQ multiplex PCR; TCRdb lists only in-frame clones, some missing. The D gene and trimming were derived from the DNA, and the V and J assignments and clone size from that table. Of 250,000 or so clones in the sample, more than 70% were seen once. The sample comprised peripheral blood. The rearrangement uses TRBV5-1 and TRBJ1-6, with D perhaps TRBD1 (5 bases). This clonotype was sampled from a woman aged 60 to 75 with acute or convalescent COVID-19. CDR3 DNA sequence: TGCGCCAGCAGCTCCGGGACTGCTAATTCACCCCTCCACTTT. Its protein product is CASSSGTANSPLHF.